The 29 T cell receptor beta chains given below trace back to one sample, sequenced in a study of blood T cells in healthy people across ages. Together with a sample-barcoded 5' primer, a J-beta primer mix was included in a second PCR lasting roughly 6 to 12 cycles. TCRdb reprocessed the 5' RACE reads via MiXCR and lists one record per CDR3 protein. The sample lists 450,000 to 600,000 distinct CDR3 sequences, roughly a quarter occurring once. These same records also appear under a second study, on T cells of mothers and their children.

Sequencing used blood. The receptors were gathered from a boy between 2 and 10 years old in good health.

CDR3 loop: CASSRREWSEKLFF. The CDR3 DNA reads TGCGCCAGCAGCCGTAGGGAGTGGAGTGAAAAACTGTTTTTT. This rearrangement joins TRBV4-1 to TRBJ1-4; D uncertain. CDR1 MGHRA and CDR2 YSYEKL come from the germline V gene. Trimming took off 4 bases at V and 7 bases at J, with 13 bases between the two ends. CDR3 size: 14 residues.

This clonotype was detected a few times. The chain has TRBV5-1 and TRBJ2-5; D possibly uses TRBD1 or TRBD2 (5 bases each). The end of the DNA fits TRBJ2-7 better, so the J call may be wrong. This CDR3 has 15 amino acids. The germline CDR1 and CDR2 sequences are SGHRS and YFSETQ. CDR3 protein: CASSLSQGAGYEQYF. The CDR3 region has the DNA TGCGCCAGCAGCTTATCTCAGGGAGCTGGGTACGAGCAGTACTTC.

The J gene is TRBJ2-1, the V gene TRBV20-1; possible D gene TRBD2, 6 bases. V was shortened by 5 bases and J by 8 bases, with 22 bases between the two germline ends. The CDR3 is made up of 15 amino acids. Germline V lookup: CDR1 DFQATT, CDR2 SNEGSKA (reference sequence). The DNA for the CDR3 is TGCAGTGCTGATTCCACTAGCACCGGTGGCCATGAGCAGTTCTTC. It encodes CSADSTSTGGHEQFF.

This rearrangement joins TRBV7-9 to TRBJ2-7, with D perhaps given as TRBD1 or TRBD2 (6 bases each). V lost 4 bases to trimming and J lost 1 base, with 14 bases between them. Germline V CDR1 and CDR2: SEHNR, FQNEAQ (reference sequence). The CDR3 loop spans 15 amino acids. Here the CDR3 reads CASSSGGGLSYEQYF. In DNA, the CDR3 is TGTGCCAGCAGCTCCGGAGGGGGGCTATCCTACGAGCAGTACTTC. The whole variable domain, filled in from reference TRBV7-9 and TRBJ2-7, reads DTGVSQNPRHKITKRGQNVTFRCDPISEHNRLYWYRQTLGQGPEFLTYFQNEAQLEKSRLLSDRFSAERPKGSFSTLEIQRTEQGDSAMYLCASSSGGGLSYEQYFGPGTRLTVT.

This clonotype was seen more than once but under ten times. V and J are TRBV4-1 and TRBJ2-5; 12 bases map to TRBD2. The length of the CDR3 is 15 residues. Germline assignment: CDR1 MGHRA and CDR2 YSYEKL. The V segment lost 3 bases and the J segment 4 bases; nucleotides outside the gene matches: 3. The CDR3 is CASSHGLAGTETQYF. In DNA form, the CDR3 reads TGCGCCAGCAGCCACGGACTAGCGGGGACAGAGACCCAGTACTTC.

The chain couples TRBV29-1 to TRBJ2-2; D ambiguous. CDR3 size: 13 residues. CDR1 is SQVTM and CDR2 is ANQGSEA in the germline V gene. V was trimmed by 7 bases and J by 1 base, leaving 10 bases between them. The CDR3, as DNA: TGCAGCGGGATCGAGGTGAACACCGGGGAGCTGTTTTTT. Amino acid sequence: CSGIEVNTGELFF.

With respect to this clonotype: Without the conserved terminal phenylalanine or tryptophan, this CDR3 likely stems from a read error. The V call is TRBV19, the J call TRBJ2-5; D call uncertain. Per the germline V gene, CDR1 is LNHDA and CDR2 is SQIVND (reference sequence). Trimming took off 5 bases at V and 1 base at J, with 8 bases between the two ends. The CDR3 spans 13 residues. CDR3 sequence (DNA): TGTGCCAGTAGTTCTTTTATCCAAGAGACCCAGTACTCC. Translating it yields CASSSFIQETQYS.

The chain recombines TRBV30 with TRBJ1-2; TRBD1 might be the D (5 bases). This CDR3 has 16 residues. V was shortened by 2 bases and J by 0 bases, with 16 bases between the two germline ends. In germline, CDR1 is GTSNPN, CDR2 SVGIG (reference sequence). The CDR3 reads CAWSSPRDLTNYGYTF. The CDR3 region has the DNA TGTGCCTGGAGTTCACCGCGGGACCTAACTAACTATGGCTACACCTTC.

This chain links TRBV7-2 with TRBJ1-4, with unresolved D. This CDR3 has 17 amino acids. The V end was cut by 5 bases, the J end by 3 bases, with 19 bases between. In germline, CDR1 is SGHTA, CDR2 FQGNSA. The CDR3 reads CASSPPGSQRANEKLFF. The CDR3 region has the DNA TGTGCCAGCAGCCCTCCCGGGTCCCAGCGGGCTAATGAAAAACTGTTTTTT.

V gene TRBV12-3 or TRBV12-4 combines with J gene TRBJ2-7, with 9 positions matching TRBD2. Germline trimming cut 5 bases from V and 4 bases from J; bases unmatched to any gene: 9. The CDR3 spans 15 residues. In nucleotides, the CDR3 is TGTGCCAGCAGTCCGACTAGCGGTGGGGCATACGAGCAGTACTTC. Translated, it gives CASSPTSGGAYEQYF.

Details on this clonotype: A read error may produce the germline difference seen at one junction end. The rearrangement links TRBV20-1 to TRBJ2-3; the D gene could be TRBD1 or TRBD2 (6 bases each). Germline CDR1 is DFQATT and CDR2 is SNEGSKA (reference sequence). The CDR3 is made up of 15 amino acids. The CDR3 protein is CNAQSDRGPTDTQYF. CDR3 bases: TGCAATGCTCAGAGTGATCGGGGGCCCACAGATACGCAGTATTTT.

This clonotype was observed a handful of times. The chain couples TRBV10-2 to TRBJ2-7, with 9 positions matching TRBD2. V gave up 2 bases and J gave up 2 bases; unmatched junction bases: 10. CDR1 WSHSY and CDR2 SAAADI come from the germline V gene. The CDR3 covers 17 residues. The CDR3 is CASSEPRGSGSPYEQYF. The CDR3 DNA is TGCGCCAGCAGTGAGCCAAGGGGTAGCGGGAGTCCCTACGAGCAGTACTTC.

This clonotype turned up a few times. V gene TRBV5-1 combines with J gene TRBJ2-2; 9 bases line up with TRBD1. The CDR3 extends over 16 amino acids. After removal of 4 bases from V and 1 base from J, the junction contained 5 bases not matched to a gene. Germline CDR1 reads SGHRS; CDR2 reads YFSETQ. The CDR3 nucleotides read TGCGCCAGCAGCCCCCGACAGGGGGTGAACACCGGGGAGCTGTTTTTT. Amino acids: CASSPRQGVNTGELFF.

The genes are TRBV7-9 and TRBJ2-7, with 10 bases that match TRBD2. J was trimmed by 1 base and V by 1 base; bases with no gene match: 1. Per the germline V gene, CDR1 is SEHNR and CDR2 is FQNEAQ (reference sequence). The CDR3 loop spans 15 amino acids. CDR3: CASSLEAGGSYEQYF. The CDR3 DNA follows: TGTGCCAGCAGCTTAGAAGCGGGAGGGTCCTACGAGCAGTACTTC.

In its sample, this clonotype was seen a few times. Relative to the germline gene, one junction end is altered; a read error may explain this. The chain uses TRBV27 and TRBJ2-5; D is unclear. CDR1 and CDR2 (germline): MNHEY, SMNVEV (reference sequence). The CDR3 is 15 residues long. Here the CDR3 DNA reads TGTGCCAGCAGCCCGCTCGTGCGAAGCCAAGGGACCCAGTACTTC. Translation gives CASSPLVRSQGTQYF.

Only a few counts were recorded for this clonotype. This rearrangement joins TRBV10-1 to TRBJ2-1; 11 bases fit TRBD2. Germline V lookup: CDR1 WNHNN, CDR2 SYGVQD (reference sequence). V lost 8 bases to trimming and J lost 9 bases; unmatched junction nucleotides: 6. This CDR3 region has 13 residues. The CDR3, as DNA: TGCGCCAGCCTTGCTAGCGGGGGGCCTGAGCAGTTCTTC. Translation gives CASLASGGPEQFF.

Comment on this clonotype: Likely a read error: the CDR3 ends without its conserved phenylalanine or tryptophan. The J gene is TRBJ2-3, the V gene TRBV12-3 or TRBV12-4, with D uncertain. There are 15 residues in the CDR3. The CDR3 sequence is CASSFSKARGDAQYS. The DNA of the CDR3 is TGTGCCAGCAGTTTTTCGAAAGCGCGAGGAGATGCGCAGTATTCT.

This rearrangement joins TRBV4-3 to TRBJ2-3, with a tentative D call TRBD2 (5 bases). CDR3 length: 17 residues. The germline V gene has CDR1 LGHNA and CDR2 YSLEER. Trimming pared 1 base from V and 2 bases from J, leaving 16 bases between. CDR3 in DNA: TGCGCCAGCAGCCAAGGGAAGATTAGCGACAACACAGATACGCAGTATTTT. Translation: CASSQGKISDNTDTQYF.

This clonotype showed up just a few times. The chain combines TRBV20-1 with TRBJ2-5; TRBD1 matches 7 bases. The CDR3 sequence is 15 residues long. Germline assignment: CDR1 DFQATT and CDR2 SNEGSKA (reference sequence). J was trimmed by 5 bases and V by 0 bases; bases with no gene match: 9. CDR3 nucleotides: TGCAGTGCTAGAGATGACAGGGCGGTAGGGGAGACCCAGTACTTC. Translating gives CSARDDRAVGETQYF.

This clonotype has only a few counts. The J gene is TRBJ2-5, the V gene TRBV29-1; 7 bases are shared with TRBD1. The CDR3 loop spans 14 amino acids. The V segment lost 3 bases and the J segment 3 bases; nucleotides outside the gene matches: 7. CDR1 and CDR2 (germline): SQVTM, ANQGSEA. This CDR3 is CSVDEDRRKETQYF. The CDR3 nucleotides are TGCAGCGTTGATGAGGACAGGAGGAAAGAGACCCAGTACTTC. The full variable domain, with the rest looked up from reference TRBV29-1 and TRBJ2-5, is SAVISQKPSRDICQRGTSLTIQCQVDSQVTMMFWYRQQPGQSLTLIATANQGSEATYESGFVIDKFPISRPNLTFSTLTVSNMSPEDSSIYLCSVDEDRRKETQYFGPGTRLLVL.

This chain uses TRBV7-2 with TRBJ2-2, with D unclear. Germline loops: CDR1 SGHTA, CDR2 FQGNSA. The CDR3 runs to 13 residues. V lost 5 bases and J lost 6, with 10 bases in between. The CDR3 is CASSPDWAGELFF. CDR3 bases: TGTGCCAGCAGCCCCGATTGGGCCGGGGAGCTGTTTTTT. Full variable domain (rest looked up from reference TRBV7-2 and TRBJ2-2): GAGVSQSPSNKVTEKGKDVELRCDPISGHTALYWYRQSLGQGLEFLIYFQGNSAPDKSGLPSDRFSAERTGGSVSTLTIQRTQQEDSAVYLCASSPDWAGELFFGEGSRLTVL.

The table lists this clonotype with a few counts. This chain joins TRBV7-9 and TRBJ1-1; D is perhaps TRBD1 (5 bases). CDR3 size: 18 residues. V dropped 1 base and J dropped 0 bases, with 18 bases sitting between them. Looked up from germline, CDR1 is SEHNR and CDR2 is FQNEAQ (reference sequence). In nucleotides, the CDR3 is TGTGCCAGCAGCTTAGGGGCGGGCAGGGTCGTCCTGAACACTGAAGCTTTCTTT. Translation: CASSLGAGRVVLNTEAFF.

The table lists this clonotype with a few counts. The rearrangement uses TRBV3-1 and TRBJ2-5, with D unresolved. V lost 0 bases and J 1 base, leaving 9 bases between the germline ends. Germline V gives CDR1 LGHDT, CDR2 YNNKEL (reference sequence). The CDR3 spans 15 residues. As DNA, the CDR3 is TGTGCCAGCAGCCAAGAGGCCGATCTCCAAGAGACCCAGTACTTC. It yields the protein CASSQEADLQETQYF.

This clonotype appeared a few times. The CDR3 DNA sequence: TGTGCCACCGCAGAGGGGAGGACTAATGAAAAACTGTTTTTT. Its protein product is CATAEGRTNEKLFF. The V gene is TRBV15, the J gene TRBJ1-4, with a tentative D call TRBD1 (5 bases). Germline loops: CDR1 LNHNV, CDR2 YYDKDF (reference sequence). Trimming took off 8 bases at V and 2 bases at J, with 12 bases between the two ends. The CDR3 totals 14 residues.

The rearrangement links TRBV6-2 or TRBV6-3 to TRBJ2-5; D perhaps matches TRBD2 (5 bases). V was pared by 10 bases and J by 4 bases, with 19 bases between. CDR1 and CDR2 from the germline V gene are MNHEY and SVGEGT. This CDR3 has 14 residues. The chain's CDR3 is CANSDSPGPETQYF. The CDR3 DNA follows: TGTGCCAACTCGGACTCTCCCGGACCAGAGACCCAGTACTTC.

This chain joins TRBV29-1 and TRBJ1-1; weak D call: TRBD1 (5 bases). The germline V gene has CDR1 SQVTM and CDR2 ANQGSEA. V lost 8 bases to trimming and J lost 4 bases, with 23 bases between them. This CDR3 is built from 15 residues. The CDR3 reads CSIVVGARRSTEAFF. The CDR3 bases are TGCAGCATTGTGGTAGGGGCGAGAAGGTCCACTGAAGCTTTCTTT.

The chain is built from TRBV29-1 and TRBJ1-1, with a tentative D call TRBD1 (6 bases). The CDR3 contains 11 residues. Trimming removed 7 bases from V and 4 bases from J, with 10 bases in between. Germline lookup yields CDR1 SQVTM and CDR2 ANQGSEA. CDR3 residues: CSATGTTEAFF. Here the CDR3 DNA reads TGCAGCGCTACAGGGACCACTGAAGCTTTCTTT.

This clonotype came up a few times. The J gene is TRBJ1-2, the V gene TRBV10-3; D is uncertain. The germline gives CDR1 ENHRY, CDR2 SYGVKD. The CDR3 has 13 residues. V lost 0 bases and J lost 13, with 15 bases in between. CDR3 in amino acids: CAISESFRSSCTF. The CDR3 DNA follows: TGTGCCATCAGTGAGTCGTTCAGGTCATCCTGCACCTTC.

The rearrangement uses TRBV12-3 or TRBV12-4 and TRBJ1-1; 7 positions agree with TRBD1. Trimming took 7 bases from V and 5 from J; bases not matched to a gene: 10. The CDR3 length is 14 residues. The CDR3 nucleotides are TGTGCCAGCAACCGGGAGACAGGGCTTACTGAAGCTTTCTTT. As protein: CASNRETGLTEAFF.